The 23 T cell receptor beta chains in this list originate from one sample, sequenced in a study of CD8 T cells in Susac syndrome. Random hexamers served to reverse transcribe roughly 0.5 to 1 ug RNA. TCRdb analysed the immunoSEQ multiplex PCR reads with MiXCR anew, one entry per CDR3 protein. Of under 550,000 distinct CDR3 sequences listed, around 83% are singletons. Input material: CD8+ T cells from PBMCs. Receptors originate from a human donor with multiple sclerosis.

This chain uses TRBV20-1 with TRBJ2-7; 8 bases match TRBD1. V lost 1 base, J lost 4 bases, and 3 bases stayed unmatched. CDR3 length equals 13 residues. CDR1 and CDR2 (germline): DFQATT, SNEGSKA (reference sequence). The CDR3, as DNA: TGCAGTGCTAGAGGAGGGGACAGGTACGAGCAGTACTTC. Its protein is CSARGGDRYEQYF.

This clonotype was seen a single time. The genes are TRBV7-9 and TRBJ1-3; D gene ambiguous. The CDR3 length is 15 residues. The V end lost 1 base, the J end lost 4 bases, and 11 bases lay between the germline ends. Germline V CDR1 and CDR2: SEHNR, FQNEAQ (reference sequence). The CDR3 spells CASSLVRGIGNTIYF. CDR3 sequence (DNA): TGTGCCAGCAGCTTAGTTCGGGGAATCGGAAACACCATATATTTT.

V and J are TRBV11-1 and TRBJ2-5; 8 bases are shared with TRBD1. This CDR3 comprises 14 residues. The germline gives CDR1 SGHAT, CDR2 FQDESV (reference sequence). With 3 bases clipped from V and 5 bases from J, the junction kept 5 bases outside the gene matches. The CDR3 nucleotides are TGTGCCAGCAGCTTGCGGACAGGGAGTGAGACCCAGTACTTC. Translated: CASSLRTGSETQYF.

This chain links TRBV28 with TRBJ2-1, with unresolved D. The CDR3 is 13 amino acids. The V end was cut by 0 bases, the J end by 4 bases, with 4 bases between. CDR1 is MDHEN, CDR2 SYDVKM, per germline. CDR3 sequence reads: CASSLWTYNEQFF. Written as DNA, the CDR3 is TGTGCCAGCAGTTTATGGACGTACAATGAGCAGTTCTTC.

The V gene is TRBV7-8, the J gene TRBJ2-1; D is unclear. This CDR3 region has 15 residues. With 5 bases removed from V and 3 bases from J, the gap between germline ends came to 14 bases. Germline CDR1 and CDR2: SGHVS and FQNEAQ. CDR3 residues: CASSHRAERYNEQFF. CDR3 nucleotide sequence: TGTGCCAGCAGCCACCGGGCTGAACGCTACAATGAGCAGTTCTTC.

This sequence joins TRBV30 and TRBJ1-5; D gene unclear. This CDR3 region has 15 residues. Germline CDR1 is GTSNPN and CDR2 is SVGIG (reference sequence). V lost 0 bases, J lost 6 bases, and 15 bases lay in between. Here the CDR3 DNA reads TGTGCCTGGAGTGTACGGGTCGGGGTAGTTCAGCCCCAGCATTTT. It translates to CAWSVRVGVVQPQHF.

The chain couples TRBV19 to TRBJ2-2; TRBD1 agrees at 7 bases. The V and J ends lost 0 bases and 3 bases, in that order; junction bases with no gene match: 7. CDR3 length equals 17 residues. Germline CDR1 LNHDA, CDR2 SQIVND (reference sequence). The CDR3: CASSIETGTEYTGELFF. CDR3 nucleotide sequence: TGTGCCAGTAGTATAGAAACCGGGACAGAGTACACCGGGGAGCTGTTTTTT.

The chain is built from TRBV6-1 and TRBJ2-1; TRBD2 matches 8 bases. In germline, CDR1 is MNHNS, CDR2 SASEGT. CDR3 size: 15 residues. V lost 6 bases and J lost 3; bases outside the gene matches: 7. This CDR3 is CASSISGESYNEQFF. The CDR3 nucleotides are TGTGCCAGCAGCATTAGCGGGGAAAGCTACAATGAGCAGTTCTTC.

The rearrangement joins TRBV5-1 to TRBJ1-1; 8 bases line up with TRBD1. Losses at the gene ends were 0 bases for V and 0 bases for J; bases not matched to a gene: 7. Looked up from germline, CDR1 is SGHRS and CDR2 is YFSETQ. The CDR3 runs 17 residues. The CDR3 DNA follows: TGCGCCAGCAGCTTGGTTGCACAGGGGGAGTTGAACACTGAAGCTTTCTTT. As protein: CASSLVAQGELNTEAFF.

This sequence joins TRBV19 and TRBJ1-1; D gene ambiguous. CDR1 is LNHDA and CDR2 is SQIVND in the germline V gene (reference sequence). Deletions cut 3 bases from V and 9 bases from J, with 11 bases between. This CDR3 is 12 amino acids long. The CDR3 nucleotides read TGTGCCAGTAGTATCGGTCACACGAAAGCTTTCTTT. It codes for CASSIGHTKAFF.

This clonotype was seen ten or more times. The CDR3 spells CASSRNLGQAITDTQYF. CDR3 coding DNA: TGCGCCAGCAGCCGAAACCTCGGGCAGGCGATCACAGATACGCAGTATTTT. V usage is TRBV4-1 and J usage is TRBJ2-3, with D unresolved. V was pared by 4 bases and J by 2 bases, with 19 bases between. This CDR3 has 17 residues. The germline CDR1 and CDR2 sequences are MGHRA and YSYEKL.

J is TRBJ1-2 and V is TRBV6-1, with 8 bases that match TRBD1. In germline, CDR1 is MNHNS, CDR2 SASEGT. V trimming: 3 bases; J trimming: 5 bases; junction bases outside the gene matches: 8. The CDR3 loop spans 15 amino acids. CDR3 DNA: TGTGCCAGCAGTGACACGGGACAGGCACTATATGGCTACACCTTC. Encoded protein: CASSDTGQALYGYTF.

The chain joins TRBV5-1 to TRBJ1-1, with D perhaps matching TRBD1 (5 bases). Per the germline V gene, CDR1 is SGHRS and CDR2 is YFSETQ. The CDR3 extends over 17 amino acids. V dropped 4 bases and J dropped 1 base, with 20 bases sitting between them. This chain's CDR3 is CASSAKYGGKENTEAFF. CDR3 DNA sequence: TGCGCCAGCAGCGCGAAATACGGGGGGAAGGAGAACACTGAAGCTTTCTTT.

V and J are TRBV27 and TRBJ2-4; tentatively, D is TRBD1 or TRBD2 (5 bases each). Deletions cut 2 bases from V and 1 base from J, with 12 bases between. CDR1 MNHEY and CDR2 SMNVEV come from the germline V gene (reference sequence). CDR3 length: 16 residues. CDR3 loop: CASSLTVGEAKNIQYF. The CDR3 DNA reads TGTGCCAGCAGTTTAACCGTGGGGGAGGCCAAAAACATTCAGTACTTC.

J is TRBJ2-7 and V is TRBV6-5, with D possibly TRBD2 on 6 matching bases. V was cut by 4 bases and J by 0 bases, with 22 bases left in between. Per the germline V gene, CDR1 is MNHEY and CDR2 is SVGAGI. The CDR3 consists of 18 residues. CDR3 coding DNA: TGTGCCAGCAGTTGGGGGGATATAGGGGTGGATAGCTCCTACGAGCAGTACTTC. It encodes CASSWGDIGVDSSYEQYF.

V gene TRBV11-1 combines with J gene TRBJ2-1, with 11 bases identical to TRBD2. This CDR3 is 21 amino acids long. Germline V lookup: CDR1 SGHAT, CDR2 FQDESV (reference sequence). V trimming: 0 bases; J trimming: 0 bases; junction bases outside the gene matches: 13. CDR3 amino acids: CASSLAVWLAGGESSYNEQFF. The CDR3 nucleotides read TGTGCCAGCAGCTTAGCAGTGTGGCTAGCGGGGGGAGAGAGCTCCTACAATGAGCAGTTCTTC.

The CDR3 DNA is TGTGCCAGCAGTGTTTGGGACAGCTCCTACGAGCAGTACTTC. Its protein is CASSVWDSSYEQYF. The J gene is TRBJ2-7, the V gene TRBV6-1; 7 bases are a match to TRBD1. Per the germline V gene, CDR1 is MNHNS and CDR2 is SASEGT. V shed 4 bases, J shed 0 bases, and the junction held 3 bases outside the gene matches. This CDR3 contains 14 residues.

Here the CDR3 DNA reads TGTGCCAGCAGCTTAGACCCAGGGCCCATCAATCAGCCCCAGCATTTT. Protein sequence: CASSLDPGPINQPQHF. The chain combines TRBV11-2 with TRBJ1-5; a weak D match, TRBD1 (5 bases). Trimming removed 0 bases at V and 3 bases at J, with 12 bases between. Germline values: CDR1 SGHAT, CDR2 FQNNGV. CDR3 length: 16 residues.

The chain has TRBV13 and TRBJ1-2; D possibly corresponds to TRBD1 (6 bases). Trimming cost V 1 base and J 6 bases, with 12 bases left between them. The CDR3 runs to 14 residues. CDR1 is PRHDT and CDR2 is FYEKMQ in the germline V gene (reference sequence). The CDR3 DNA sequence: TGTGCCAGCAGCTTAGAACAGGGCTCGAATGGCTACACCTTC. Translation: CASSLEQGSNGYTF.

The chain links TRBV4-1 to TRBJ2-7, with 8 bases identical to TRBD2. CDR1 is MGHRA and CDR2 is YSYEKL in the germline V gene. The CDR3 consists of 15 residues. Trimming removed 4 bases from V and 3 bases from J; junction bases left unmatched: 8. The CDR3 nucleotides read TGCGCCAGCAGCCTCCCTCGGGAGGGACTCTACGAGCAGTACTTC. Residues: CASSLPREGLYEQYF.

The genes are TRBV6-1 and TRBJ2-2; 11 bases line up with TRBD2. The CDR3 spans 17 residues. With V trimmed by 8 bases and J by 3 bases, 11 bases remained unmatched. CDR1 is MNHNS, CDR2 SASEGT, per germline. The CDR3 here is CASHNLAGGKDTGELFF. The CDR3, as DNA: TGTGCCAGCCATAATCTAGCGGGGGGCAAAGACACCGGGGAGCTGTTTTTT.

This chain joins TRBV29-1 and TRBJ2-7, with TRBD1 identical over 8 bases. CDR3 length: 13 amino acids. V shed 4 bases, J shed 2 bases, and the junction held 4 bases outside the gene matches. Germline V gene lookup returns CDR1 SQVTM and CDR2 ANQGSEA. The CDR3 loop is CSVGQGPTYEQYF. Here the CDR3 DNA reads TGCAGCGTTGGACAGGGGCCTACCTACGAGCAGTACTTC.

The V call is TRBV2, the J call TRBJ2-7; 13 bases map to TRBD2. V gave up 6 bases and J gave up 6 bases; unmatched junction bases: 8. Germline CDR1 SNHLY, CDR2 FYNNEI. The CDR3 has 15 residues. The CDR3, as DNA: TGTGCCAGCAGCGCCACTAGCGGGGGGGCGAGCGAGCAGTACTTC. As protein: CASSATSGGASEQYF.